This passage covers 3 T cell receptor beta chains from one sample sequenced in a study of early T cells in non-severe SARS-CoV-2 infection. Using its own MiXCR run on the 5' RACE reads, TCRdb lists one record per CDR3 protein. This table holds roughly 97,000 distinct CDR3 sequences, 9.5% to 11% found once. This specimen consisted of whole blood, obtained at baseline. These TCRs come from an adult who was a healthcare worker with PCR-confirmed SARS-CoV-2 infection or an uninfected control (not recorded which).

Many counts were recorded for this clonotype. The V and J genes are TRBV7-2 and TRBJ2-7; no firm D call. Germline V lookup: CDR1 SGHTA, CDR2 FQGNSA. The length of the CDR3 is 15 residues. Trimming removed 1 base from V and 2 bases from J, with 12 bases in between. The CDR3 bases are TGTGCCAGCAGCTTAGTCAATCAGCCCCCCTACGAGCAGTACTTC. It specifies CASSLVNQPPYEQYF. The whole variable domain, remainder taken from reference TRBV7-2 and TRBJ2-7, is GAGVSQSPSNKVTEKGKDVELRCDPISGHTALYWYRQSLGQGLEFLIYFQGNSAPDKSGLPSDRFSAERTGGSVSTLTIQRTQQEDSAVYLCASSLVNQPPYEQYFGPGTRLTVT.

V usage is TRBV29-1 and J usage is TRBJ2-3, with D unclear. The CDR3 consists of 16 residues. Germline lookup yields CDR1 SQVTM and CDR2 ANQGSEA. V was cut by 5 bases and J by 0 bases, with 18 bases left in between. The CDR3 sequence is CSVPPGTQKSTDTQYF. The CDR3 nucleotides are TGCAGCGTTCCTCCGGGCACACAAAAAAGCACAGATACGCAGTATTTT.

The chain recombines TRBV5-1 with TRBJ2-1; 10 nucleotides match TRBD1. With 3 bases clipped from V and 4 bases from J, the junction kept 7 bases outside the gene matches. Germline V gene lookup returns CDR1 SGHRS and CDR2 YFSETQ. This CDR3 contains 16 residues. This CDR3 reads CASSSVGTGVYNEQFF. CDR3 sequence (DNA): TGCGCCAGCAGCTCAGTCGGGACAGGGGTATACAATGAGCAGTTCTTC.